This T cell receptor beta chain is drawn from a study of cytomegalovirus exposure and HLA in healthy donors. This CDR3 has 15 amino acids. V was pared by 4 bases and J by 0 bases, with 12 bases between. Looked up from germline, CDR1 is MNHNY and CDR2 is SVGAGI (reference sequence). General study results and limits: A later analysis reported that several of the most significant clusters appeared to be linked to common viral pathogens, among them Epstein-Barr virus.

A remark on this clone: Its target is not known.

Amplification used 60 Vbeta primers and 13 Jbeta primers. The method was immunoSEQ multiplex PCR; TCRdb's version includes in-frame clones alone and lacks a portion of them. The sample consists of more than 80,000 clones, 65% to 80% of them appearing once. The V call is TRBV6-6, the J call TRBJ1-2; D may be TRBD1 (6 bases). This clonotype was sampled from a woman aged 45 to 65 in good health and CMV-seropositive. Input material: PBMCs. CDR3 nucleotide sequence: TGTGCCAGCAGTTCCAGGGGCAGATCTAACTATGGCTACACCTTC. It codes for CASSSRGRSNYGYTF.